The next 32 T cell receptor beta chains were all read from a single sample in a study of T cell repertoires in cytomegalovirus infection. These receptors' targets are unknown. Each CDR3 protein is one row after TCRdb ran MiXCR on the reads. The data contain some 800,000 distinct CDR3 sequences, 32% of them singletons. The input for sequencing was cultured CD8+ T cells from PBMCs, taken from culture after CMV antigen stimulation. The source of these receptors is a human donor in good health (CMV status not recorded). Some clones in this sample may be carry-over from other donors' samples.

This chain joins TRBV5-6 and TRBJ1-2; 8 bases align to TRBD1. The length of the CDR3 is 12 residues. Per the germline V gene, CDR1 is SGHDT and CDR2 is YYEEEE. The V and J ends lost 5 bases and 7 bases, in that order; junction bases with no gene match: 4. CDR3 in DNA: TGTGCCAGCAGGTGGGGGACAGGTGGCTACACCTTC. Its protein is CASRWGTGGYTF. Supplemented by reference TRBV5-6 and TRBJ1-2, the full variable domain reads DAGVTQSPTHLIKTRGQQVTLRCSPKSGHDTVSWYQQALGQGPQFIFQYYEEEERQRGNFPDRFSGHQFPNYSSELNVNALLLGDSALYLCASRWGTGGYTFGSGTRLTVV.

This chain connects TRBV27 to TRBJ1-1; perhaps TRBD1 as D (5 bases). The CDR3 is 13 amino acids. In germline, CDR1 is MNHEY, CDR2 SMNVEV (reference sequence). The V end was cut by 3 bases, the J end by 7 bases, with 12 bases between. The CDR3 region has the DNA TGTGCCAGCAGTTTGGGGGGAGAGGTTGAAGCTTTCTTT. It yields the protein CASSLGGEVEAFF.

This clonotype was seen only a few times. The chain carries TRBV7-9 and TRBJ2-3, with TRBD2 matching 9 bases. Losses at the gene ends were 6 bases for V and 0 bases for J; bases not matched to a gene: 10. The CDR3 consists of 17 residues. Germline V gives CDR1 SEHNR, CDR2 FQNEAQ (reference sequence). CDR3 protein: CASRGQRGVSSTDTQYF. In DNA, the CDR3 is TGTGCCAGCAGGGGCCAGCGGGGGGTCTCTAGCACAGATACGCAGTATTTT.

The chain employs TRBV27 and TRBJ1-2; D may be TRBD1 (6 bases). V was pared by 6 bases and J by 2 bases, with 13 bases between. Germline CDR1 and CDR2: MNHEY and SMNVEV (reference sequence). The CDR3 loop spans 14 amino acids. CDR3 DNA: TGTGCCAGCAGCCCCGGGGGCTTCAACTATGGCTACACCTTC. Translating gives CASSPGGFNYGYTF.

The table lists this clonotype with a few counts. This chain connects TRBV13 to TRBJ2-2; D might be TRBD2 (6 bases). V dropped 5 bases and J dropped 4 bases, with 14 bases sitting between them. The CDR3 runs 15 residues. Per the germline V gene, CDR1 is PRHDT and CDR2 is FYEKMQ (reference sequence). Here the CDR3 reads CASSPREQSTGELFF. Here the CDR3 DNA reads TGTGCCAGCAGCCCCCGGGAGCAATCCACCGGGGAGCTGTTTTTT.

The chain couples TRBV24-1 to TRBJ2-1, with 7 bases lining up with TRBD2. This CDR3 comprises 16 residues. Losses at the gene ends were 3 bases for V and 5 bases for J; bases not matched to a gene: 9. The germline V gene encodes CDR1 KGHDR and CDR2 SFDVKD. CDR3 nucleotide sequence: TGTGCCACCAGTGATAAGCGGGAACAGCCCAACAATGAGCAGTTCTTC. Its translation: CATSDKREQPNNEQFF.

This chain links TRBV24-1 with TRBJ1-3; tentatively, D is TRBD1 (5 bases). Germline V gives CDR1 KGHDR, CDR2 SFDVKD. V lost 4 bases to trimming and J lost 2 bases, with 11 bases between them. This CDR3 has 15 amino acids. CDR3 coding DNA: TGTGCCACCAGTGACCCCGGGACGGCTGGAAACACCATATATTTT. It encodes CATSDPGTAGNTIYF.

Notes on this clonotype: The junction shows a germline mismatch at one end, possibly a read error. The chain carries TRBV7-6 and TRBJ2-3; D gene unclear. The CDR3 length is 13 residues. CDR1 and CDR2 (germline): SGHVS, FNYEAQ. In DNA form, the CDR3 reads TGTGCCAACAGCCACCAGGTCACAGATACGCAGTATTTT. Its protein product is CANSHQVTDTQYF.

V usage is TRBV3-1 and J usage is TRBJ2-1; a weak D match, TRBD1 (6 bases). The CDR3 loop spans 17 amino acids. Trimming stripped 3 bases from V and 1 base from J, with 16 bases between. Germline V CDR1 and CDR2: LGHDT, YNNKEL (reference sequence). CDR3 sequence: CASSHTPGVLSYNEQFF. CDR3 DNA: TGTGCCAGCAGCCACACCCCAGGGGTTCTTTCCTACAATGAGCAGTTCTTC.

A single count supports this clonotype. V is TRBV6-2 or TRBV6-3 and J is TRBJ1-2; D is undetermined. V was pared by 4 bases and J by 8 bases, with 17 bases between. The length of the CDR3 is 14 residues. Per germline, CDR1 MNHEY and CDR2 SVGEGT. The CDR3 DNA reads TGTGCCAGCAGTTCGTCCGCCCCGGGGAGAGGCTACACCTTC. Amino acids: CASSSSAPGRGYTF.

The gene calls are TRBV7-9 and TRBJ2-2; tentatively, D is TRBD2 (7 bases). Germline V gives CDR1 SEHNR, CDR2 FQNEAQ (reference sequence). V was pared by 4 bases and J by 3 bases, with 18 bases between. The length of the CDR3 is 17 residues. The CDR3 region has the DNA TGTGCCAGCAGCTCGAACTTCGGGGGGCCAGACACCGGGGAGCTGTTTTTT. Its protein is CASSSNFGGPDTGELFF.

This clonotype was detected ten times or more. The chain is built from TRBV12-3 or TRBV12-4 and TRBJ1-5, with D uncertain. The CDR3 runs to 12 residues. The V end was cut by 3 bases, the J end by 6 bases, with 6 bases between. The CDR3 DNA follows: TGTGCCAGCAGTTTCAGTGTTCAGCCCCAGCATTTT. Amino acids: CASSFSVQPQHF.

This chain uses TRBV4-3 with TRBJ2-5, with 8 bases that match TRBD2. The CDR3 is 14 amino acids. Germline CDR1 reads LGHNA; CDR2 reads YSLEER. V shed 6 bases and J 2 bases; nucleotides not matched to a gene: 5. As DNA, the CDR3 is TGCGCCAGCAGGCCGGGACTAGATCAAGAGACCCAGTACTTC. Residues: CASRPGLDQETQYF.

This clonotype was found a few times. The V gene is TRBV7-3, the J gene TRBJ2-2; 10 positions agree with TRBD1. With V trimmed by 4 bases and J by 4 bases, 6 bases remained unmatched. Germline CDR1 and CDR2: SGHTA and FQGTGA. This CDR3 has 16 amino acids. This CDR3 reads CASSYWTGGSTGELFF. Written as DNA, the CDR3 is TGTGCCAGCAGCTACTGGACAGGGGGAAGCACCGGGGAGCTGTTTTTT.

This clonotype has just a few counts. This chain uses TRBV6-2 or TRBV6-3 with TRBJ2-7, with 7 bases fitting TRBD1. The ends lost 2 bases at V and 2 bases at J; junction bases unmatched: 3. Germline V gene data show CDR1 as MNHEY and CDR2 as SVGEGT. CDR3 length: 14 amino acids. CDR3 amino acids: CASSYMGQPYEQYV. Here the CDR3 DNA reads TGTGCCAGCAGTTACATGGGACAGCCCTACGAGCAGTACGTC.

This chain connects TRBV11-2 to TRBJ1-1; tentative D call: TRBD1 (6 bases). Trimming took off 6 bases at V and 5 bases at J, with 19 bases between the two ends. The germline V gene encodes CDR1 SGHAT and CDR2 FQNNGV. The CDR3 length is 15 residues. Here the CDR3 reads CASSPWKPQGTEAFF. CDR3 DNA sequence: TGTGCCAGCAGTCCATGGAAACCACAGGGTACTGAAGCTTTCTTT. Together with reference TRBV11-2 and TRBJ1-1, the CDR3 gives the full variable domain: EAGVAQSPRYKIIEKRQSVAFWCNPISGHATLYWYQQILGQGPKLLIQFQNNGVVDDSQLPKDRFSAERLKGVDSTLKIQPAKLEDSAVYLCASSPWKPQGTEAFFGQGTRLTVV.

At least ten counts were recorded for this clonotype. The rearrangement uses TRBV7-8 and TRBJ2-1; 14 bases line up with TRBD2. Unmatched junction bases numbered 7, after V lost 2 bases and J lost 7 bases. Germline V gene lookup returns CDR1 SGHVS and CDR2 FQNEAQ. The CDR3 totals 17 residues. The CDR3 bases are TGTGCCAGCAGCTTATCCGGGACTAGCGGGGGTAGGAATGAGCAGTTCTTC. This encodes CASSLSGTSGGRNEQFF.

This clonotype has at least ten counts. The V and J genes are TRBV7-6 and TRBJ2-1, with unresolved D. The CDR3 covers 13 residues. The germline gives CDR1 SGHVS, CDR2 FNYEAQ. V was cut by 5 bases and J by 4 bases, with 9 bases left in between. CDR3 coding DNA: TGTGCCAGCAGCGCACAGATTTACAATGAGCAGTTCTTC. Amino acids: CASSAQIYNEQFF.

J is TRBJ2-2 and V is TRBV12-3 or TRBV12-4, with 8 bases lining up with TRBD1. V was clipped by 7 bases and J by 2 bases; unmatched bases: 15. The CDR3 extends over 18 amino acids. CDR3 DNA: TGTGCCAGCACCCCCGGTGGGACAGGACCGTTTAACACCGGGGAGCTGTTTTTT. Protein sequence: CASTPGGTGPFNTGELFF.

This clonotype was counted at least ten times. V is TRBV7-2 and J is TRBJ1-2; a weak D match, TRBD1 (5 bases). This CDR3 has 14 residues. Trimming took off 5 bases at V and 5 bases at J, with 15 bases between the two ends. Germline V gene sequence: CDR1 SGHTA, CDR2 FQGNSA. CDR3 loop: CASSPRTQFYGYTF. The CDR3 DNA reads TGTGCCAGCAGCCCCCGGACACAATTTTATGGCTACACCTTC.

There are a few counts of this clonotype. This chain uses TRBV6-2 or TRBV6-3 with TRBJ2-7; D perhaps matches TRBD1 (6 bases). Germline loops: CDR1 MNHEY, CDR2 SVGEGT. This CDR3 is 16 amino acids long. The V end was cut by 6 bases, the J end by 4 bases, with 22 bases between. The CDR3 nucleotides are TGTGCCAGCAGGGGGGCCCCCGGACAGATGATTTACGAGCAGTACGTC. This encodes CASRGAPGQMIYEQYV.

The chain couples TRBV7-3 to TRBJ2-7, with a weak D call TRBD2 (6 bases). The CDR3 totals 13 residues. Trimming cost V 6 bases and J 2 bases, with 11 bases left between them. From germline, CDR1 is SGHTA and CDR2 FQGTGA. The CDR3 nucleotides are TGTGCCAGCAGTCCTAGACTAGCCTACGAGCAGTACTTC. It codes for CASSPRLAYEQYF. Variable domain in full (rest from reference TRBV7-3 and TRBJ2-7): GAGVSQTPSNKVTEKGKYVELRCDPISGHTALYWYRQSLGQGPEFLIYFQGTGAADDSGLPNDRFFAVRPEGSVSTLKIQRTERGDSAVYLCASSPRLAYEQYFGPGTRLTVT.

This clonotype was observed a few times. CDR3 bases: TGTGCCAGCAGTCCGGGCCAAGCCTGGGGGGAGACCCAGTACTTC. Its protein is CASSPGQAWGETQYF. The V and J genes are TRBV2 and TRBJ2-5; D is possibly TRBD1 or TRBD2 (5 bases each). Trimming shortened V by 5 bases and J by 5 bases, and 18 bases separated the two germline ends. The germline gives CDR1 SNHLY, CDR2 FYNNEI. The CDR3 length is 15 residues.

The CDR3 spells CASSHDRDKAPEAFF. For the CDR3, the DNA is TGTGCCAGTAGTCACGACCGGGACAAAGCGCCGGAAGCTTTCTTT. The V gene is TRBV19, the J gene TRBJ1-1; D is perhaps TRBD1 (6 bases). This CDR3 is built from 15 residues. V was trimmed by 5 bases and J by 8 bases, leaving 21 bases between them. Germline V CDR1 and CDR2: LNHDA, SQIVND (reference sequence). The full variable domain, in which reference TRBV19 and TRBJ1-1 provide the parts outside the CDR3, is DGGITQSPKYLFRKEGQNVTLSCEQNLNHDAMYWYRQDPGQGLRLIYYSQIVNDFQKGDIAEGYSVSREKKESFPLTVTSAQKNPTAFYLCASSHDRDKAPEAFFGQGTRLTVV.

The chain carries TRBV5-8 and TRBJ1-2, with D possibly being TRBD1 (6 bases). Germline CDR1 reads SGHTS; CDR2 reads YDEGEE. There are 14 residues in the CDR3. Trimming removed 1 base from V and 3 bases from J, with 10 bases in between. The chain's CDR3 is CASSLWGADYGYTF. The CDR3 DNA reads TGTGCCAGCAGCTTGTGGGGGGCCGACTATGGCTACACCTTC.

Points on this clonotype: One end of the junction varies from germline; a read error may be responsible. CDR3 residues: CASRVPDRDTNTGELFF. In DNA, the CDR3 is TGTGCCAGCAGAGTGCCGGACAGGGATACGAACACCGGTGAGCTGTTTTTT. The chain links TRBV2 to TRBJ2-2; 8 bases map to TRBD1. This CDR3 comprises 17 residues. Germline V lookup: CDR1 SNHLY, CDR2 FYNNEI.

In its sample, this clonotype was seen a few times. V usage is TRBV7-3 and J usage is TRBJ1-5; D gene unclear. The CDR3 is 15 amino acids. The germline V and J ends were trimmed by 5 bases and 3 bases, with 14 bases remaining between them. Germline CDR1 is SGHTA and CDR2 is FQGTGA. The CDR3 protein is CASSPPGLDNQPQHF. The CDR3 nucleotides read TGTGCCAGCAGCCCACCCGGACTGGACAATCAGCCCCAGCATTTT.

In its sample, this clonotype was seen a few times. V usage is TRBV10-3 and J usage is TRBJ2-7, with D possibly TRBD2 on 5 matching bases. The CDR3 is 14 amino acids. CDR1 is ENHRY and CDR2 is SYGVKD in the germline V gene. V lost 0 bases and J lost 7, with 13 bases in between. The CDR3 DNA reads as TGTGCCATCAGTGAGTCTCGTTCCGGGGATGAGCAGTACTTC. It is translated as CAISESRSGDEQYF.

This rearrangement joins TRBV7-8 to TRBJ2-3; D is perhaps TRBD1 (6 bases). Germline V gene sequence: CDR1 SGHVS, CDR2 FQNEAQ. CDR3 size: 14 residues. The DNA of the CDR3 is TGTGCAATTGAGGACAGAAAGCGCATAGATACGCAGTATTTT. Translated, it gives CAIEDRKRIDTQYF.

V is TRBV6-1 and J is TRBJ2-7; D may correspond to TRBD1 or TRBD2 (5 bases each). V was cut by 4 bases and J by 0 bases, with 13 bases left in between. The CDR3 contains 15 residues. Germline CDR1 is MNHNS and CDR2 is SASEGT. CDR3 sequence reads: CASSVLGTDSYEQYF. CDR3 coding DNA: TGTGCCAGCAGTGTCCTGGGGACGGACTCCTACGAGCAGTACTTC.

The rearrangement uses TRBV9 and TRBJ2-5; no clear D gene. With 2 bases removed from V and 5 bases from J, the gap between germline ends came to 13 bases. The CDR3 covers 14 residues. CDR1 and CDR2 from the germline V gene are SGDLS and YYNGEE. The CDR3 is CASSVGRYRETQYF. The CDR3 DNA is TGTGCCAGCAGCGTCGGTCGGTACCGGGAGACCCAGTACTTC.

The chain carries TRBV19 and TRBJ2-1, with 7 nucleotides matching TRBD1. CDR1 is LNHDA, CDR2 SQIVND, per germline (reference sequence). V was clipped by 2 bases and J by 5 bases; unmatched bases: 12. The CDR3 is 17 amino acids. CDR3 sequence reads: CASSIKQTGPRHNEQFF. CDR3 in DNA: TGTGCCAGTAGTATAAAGCAGACAGGGCCAAGGCACAATGAGCAGTTCTTC. Combining the CDR3 with reference TRBV19 and TRBJ2-1 gives the whole variable domain DGGITQSPKYLFRKEGQNVTLSCEQNLNHDAMYWYRQDPGQGLRLIYYSQIVNDFQKGDIAEGYSVSREKKESFPLTVTSAQKNPTAFYLCASSIKQTGPRHNEQFFGPGTRLTVL.